This T cell receptor (beta chain) came from a study of blood T cell repertoires in COVID-19. Generated by immunoSEQ multiplex PCR, the TCRdb table keeps only in-frame clones and is missing some. The profile covers 150,000 to 200,000 clones, with approximately 80% appearing a single time and approximately 3% taken by the ten largest. After removal of 5 bases from V and 10 bases from J, the junction contained 6 bases not matched to a gene. Germline V lookup: CDR1 LGHNA, CDR2 YNFKEQ. The CDR3 extends over 15 amino acids. The clonotype comes from a woman aged 60 to 75 who had recovered from COVID-19. Sequenced input: PBMCs or T cells enriched from blood (not recorded which). The V call is TRBV4-2, the J call TRBJ2-1; 15 nucleotides align to TRBD2. This chain's CDR3 is CASSVGLAGGNEQFF. The CDR3 coding sequence is TGTGCCAGCAGCGTCGGACTAGCGGGGGGGAACGAGCAGTTCTTC.